One sample yielded the 30 T cell receptor beta chains listed below, sequenced in a study of blood T cell repertoires in COVID-19. The table came from immunoSEQ multiplex PCR; TCRdb's copy has only in-frame clones and leaves some out. This table holds about 210,000 clones, around 88% found once. The sequenced material came from peripheral blood. These receptors were collected from a man between 18 and 29 years old with active or convalescent COVID-19.

V usage is TRBV6-5 and J usage is TRBJ2-5; D gene ambiguous. The germline gives CDR1 MNHEY, CDR2 SVGAGI. The CDR3 has 14 residues. V lost 0 bases and J lost 2, with 7 bases in between. The CDR3 sequence: CASSYSAYQETQYF. CDR3 DNA: TGTGCCAGCAGTTACTCCGCGTATCAAGAGACCCAGTACTTC.

This sequence joins TRBV12-3 or TRBV12-4 and TRBJ2-7, with 7 nucleotides matching TRBD2. Trimming cost V 5 bases and J 4 bases; bases outside gene matches: 5. The CDR3 sequence is 13 residues long. The CDR3 bases are TGTGCCAGCAGTAGCGGGGCACGGTACGAGCAGTACTTC. Its protein is CASSSGARYEQYF.

The V and J genes are TRBV7-9 and TRBJ1-3; 8 nucleotides align to TRBD1. With 3 bases clipped from V and 3 bases from J, the junction kept 4 bases outside the gene matches. Germline-derived CDR1 and CDR2 are SEHNR and FQNEAQ (reference sequence). CDR3 length equals 15 residues. The CDR3 protein is CASSLQGAFGNTIYF. The DNA of the CDR3 is TGTGCCAGCAGCTTGCAGGGGGCATTTGGAAACACCATATATTTT.

The chain recombines TRBV5-6 with TRBJ1-3; no reliable D call. V lost 0 bases to trimming and J lost 0 bases, with 7 bases between them. The CDR3 is made up of 15 amino acids. The V gene's germline CDR1 is SGHDT and CDR2 YYEEEE. The CDR3 reads CASSLVGSSGNTIYF. The DNA for the CDR3 is TGTGCCAGCAGCTTGGTCGGGAGCTCTGGAAACACCATATATTTT. The variable domain in full, completed from reference TRBV5-6 and TRBJ1-3, reads DAGVTQSPTHLIKTRGQQVTLRCSPKSGHDTVSWYQQALGQGPQFIFQYYEEEERQRGNFPDRFSGHQFPNYSSELNVNALLLGDSALYLCASSLVGSSGNTIYFGEGSWLTVV.

The rearrangement joins TRBV7-2 to TRBJ2-3; D may be TRBD2 (6 bases). Trimming left V 5 bases short and J 2 bases short, with 14 bases between. This CDR3 is 15 amino acids long. Germline-derived CDR1 and CDR2 are SGHTA and FQGNSA. The CDR3 is CASSATSLITDTQYF. In DNA, the CDR3 is TGTGCCAGCAGCGCGACTAGTTTAATCACAGATACGCAGTATTTT.

This chain uses TRBV2 with TRBJ2-1; 11 bases are shared with TRBD1. The CDR3 sequence is 15 residues long. V was pared by 6 bases and J by 2 bases, with 3 bases of the junction left unmatched. The germline CDR1 and CDR2 sequences are SNHLY and FYNNEI. The CDR3 nucleotides are TGTGCCAGCAGCCCGGACAGGGGGCCCTACAATGAGCAGTTCTTC. It is translated as CASSPDRGPYNEQFF. The full variable domain, with the rest looked up from reference TRBV2 and TRBJ2-1, is EPEVTQTPSHQVTQMGQEVILRCVPISNHLYFYWYRQILGQKVEFLVSFYNNEISEKSEIFDDQFSVERPDGSNFTLKIRSTKLEDSAMYFCASSPDRGPYNEQFFGPGTRLTVL.

The V gene is TRBV2, the J gene TRBJ2-7; 12 nucleotides agree with TRBD1. J was trimmed by 2 bases and V by 2 bases; bases with no gene match: 1. In germline, CDR1 is SNHLY, CDR2 FYNNEI. The CDR3 loop spans 15 amino acids. The CDR3 region is CASSEWDRGPYEQYF. The CDR3 coding sequence is TGTGCCAGCAGTGAATGGGACAGGGGGCCCTACGAGCAGTACTTC. The full variable domain, rest sourced from reference TRBV2 and TRBJ2-7, is EPEVTQTPSHQVTQMGQEVILRCVPISNHLYFYWYRQILGQKVEFLVSFYNNEISEKSEIFDDQFSVERPDGSNFTLKIRSTKLEDSAMYFCASSEWDRGPYEQYFGPGTRLTVT.

The gene calls are TRBV15 and TRBJ2-7; maybe TRBD2 (6 bases). From germline, CDR1 is LNHNV and CDR2 YYDKDF (reference sequence). Trimming pared 1 base from V and 3 bases from J, leaving 19 bases between. The CDR3 is 17 residues long. The CDR3 sequence: CATSRVSGSGTVYEQYF. The CDR3, as DNA: TGTGCCACCAGCAGAGTCAGTGGTTCCGGGACTGTCTACGAGCAGTACTTC.

Points on this clone: Within the sample, other DNA sequences also encode this same CDR3. This chain uses TRBV5-1 with TRBJ2-7, with D possibly matching TRBD1 (5 bases). Germline V CDR1 and CDR2: SGHRS, YFSETQ. Trimming removed 0 bases at V and 1 base at J, with 8 bases between. CDR3 length: 14 amino acids. CDR3 loop: CASSLASGSYEQYF. Here the CDR3 DNA reads TGCGCCAGCAGCTTGGCCTCAGGGTCCTACGAGCAGTACTTC. The variable domain in full, completed from reference TRBV5-1 and TRBJ2-7, reads KAGVTQTPRYLIKTRGQQVTLSCSPISGHRSVSWYQQTPGQGLQFLFEYFSETQRNKGNFPGRFSGRQFSNSRSEMNVSTLELGDSALYLCASSLASGSYEQYFGPGTRLTVT.

The rearrangement joins TRBV30 to TRBJ2-3; TRBD2 is a possible D gene (6 bases). This CDR3 is 15 amino acids long. Germline V CDR1 and CDR2: GTSNPN, SVGIG (reference sequence). V was shortened by 7 bases and J by 2 bases, with 19 bases between the two germline ends. The CDR3 DNA reads TGTGCCTCGTCCCGGGACTCCCTATCCACAGATACGCAGTATTTT. Translated: CASSRDSLSTDTQYF. The complete variable domain, with remaining parts taken from reference TRBV30 and TRBJ2-3, reads SQTIHQWPATLVQPVGSPLSLECTVEGTSNPNLYWYRQAAGRGLQLLFYSVGIGQISSEVPQNLSASRPQDRQFILSSKKLLLSDSGFYLCASSRDSLSTDTQYFGPGTRLTVL.

The sample holds a few counts of this clone. V usage is TRBV6-5 and J usage is TRBJ1-6; tentatively, D is TRBD1 (6 bases). V shed 6 bases and J shed 6 bases, with 12 bases lying between them. This CDR3 contains 14 residues. Germline V CDR1 and CDR2: MNHEY, SVGAGI. The CDR3 region has the DNA TGTGCCAGCAGCGGCCGACAGGCTAATTCACCCCTCCACTTT. The encoded protein is CASSGRQANSPLHF.

This clone appeared once. The chain has TRBV7-5 and TRBJ1-3; the table's TRBD1 call for D was not verified on the DNA. TRBV7-5 is flagged as a pseudogene. CDR3 size: 16 residues. The CDR3 loop is CVRSLGQGSSGNTIYF. The CDR3 DNA is TGTGTCAGAAGCTTAGGACAGGGGAGCTCTGGAAACACCATATATTTT.

Comments on this clone: A junction boundary mismatches the germline segment, possibly from a read error. The V call is TRBV11-2, the J call TRBJ2-2; 13 bases match TRBD2. CDR1 and CDR2 from the germline V gene are SGHAT and FQNNGV. The CDR3 is made up of 16 amino acids. The CDR3 DNA reads as TGTGCCAGCAGCCCTGGGACTAGCGGGAACCCCGGGGAGCTGTTTTTT. Translating gives CASSPGTSGNPGELFF.

Only one count was recorded for this clone. This rearrangement joins TRBV9 to TRBJ1-2; the D gene is possibly TRBD1 (5 bases). CDR1 is SGDLS, CDR2 YYNGEE, per germline. The CDR3 is made up of 17 amino acids. Trimming shortened V by 3 bases and J by 4 bases, and 22 bases separated the two germline ends. Here the CDR3 DNA reads TGTGCCAGCAGCGCCCATCGGGACTTACCGGCAGGCTATGGCTACACCTTC. Translating gives CASSAHRDLPAGYGYTF.

The CDR3 sequence is CASSRDMTNEKLFF. DNA of the CDR3: TGTGCCAGCAGCCGGGACATGACTAATGAAAAACTGTTTTTT. This chain connects TRBV5-6 to TRBJ1-4; a possible D gene is TRBD1 (6 bases). The V gene lost 4 bases and the J gene lost 2 bases, with 9 bases spanning the gap. The CDR3 extends over 14 amino acids. Germline CDR1 is SGHDT and CDR2 is YYEEEE.

The V call is TRBV2, the J call TRBJ1-5; D gene unclear. Germline-derived CDR1 and CDR2 are SNHLY and FYNNEI. V dropped 8 bases and J dropped 6 bases, with 11 bases sitting between them. The CDR3 extends over 12 amino acids. The CDR3 DNA reads as TGTGCCAGCCGAGGTAGTGTTCAGCCCCAGCATTTT. It encodes CASRGSVQPQHF.

This sequence joins TRBV10-1 and TRBJ2-7; 7 bases align to TRBD1. Germline V gives CDR1 WNHNN, CDR2 SYGVQD (reference sequence). The CDR3 extends over 13 amino acids. The J segment lost 2 bases and the V segment lost 6 bases, leaving 4 bases of the junction unmatched. CDR3 in amino acids: CASRETGTYEQYF. The CDR3 nucleotides read TGCGCCAGCAGGGAGACAGGGACCTACGAGCAGTACTTC.

This rearrangement joins TRBV28 to TRBJ2-1, with a possible D match to TRBD1 (6 bases). This CDR3 region has 17 residues. CDR1 MDHEN and CDR2 SYDVKM come from the germline V gene. The V gene lost 8 bases and the J gene lost 4 bases, with 24 bases spanning the gap. CDR3 in DNA: TGTGCCAGCCCACCTCCGGGAAGGACAGAGCAGTACAATGAGCAGTTCTTC. Translation gives CASPPPGRTEQYNEQFF.

The rearrangement joins TRBV6-1 to TRBJ1-3; D may be TRBD1 (6 bases). The V and J ends lost 8 bases and 0 bases respectively, with 14 bases between them. The CDR3 length is 15 residues. The germline V gene has CDR1 MNHNS and CDR2 SASEGT. DNA for the CDR3: TGTGCCAGCCTACGGGGGGGCGGCTCTGGAAACACCATATATTTT. It codes for CASLRGGGSGNTIYF.

The chain combines TRBV10-3 with TRBJ1-1; weak D call: TRBD1 (6 bases). The CDR3 is 13 amino acids. Deletions cut 9 bases from V and 4 bases from J, with 15 bases between. The germline V gene encodes CDR1 ENHRY and CDR2 SYGVKD. In DNA form, the CDR3 reads TGTGCCATTAACAGGGAAAAAGGCACTGAAGCTTTCTTT. Translated: CAINREKGTEAFF.

This clone was counted ten times or more. J is TRBJ1-5 and V is TRBV27; 8 bases are a match to TRBD1. The CDR3 is made up of 16 amino acids. Trimming cost V 7 bases and J 4 bases; bases outside gene matches: 12. Germline values: CDR1 MNHEY, CDR2 SMNVEV (reference sequence). Here the CDR3 DNA reads TGTGCCAGCAAGGATGTAGCAGGGGACAGGAATCAGCCCCAGCATTTT. Translating it yields CASKDVAGDRNQPQHF.

The gene calls are TRBV29-1 and TRBJ2-2; TRBD2 aligns across 12 bases. Germline loops: CDR1 SQVTM, CDR2 ANQGSEA. With 5 bases clipped from V and 5 bases from J, the junction kept 9 bases outside the gene matches. The CDR3 loop spans 16 amino acids. The CDR3: CSVPSGRVGGTGELFF. CDR3 bases: TGCAGCGTTCCTAGCGGGAGGGTCGGGGGAACCGGGGAGCTGTTTTTT.

The chain couples TRBV6-2 or TRBV6-3 to TRBJ2-3; no definite D call. The CDR3 length is 14 residues. Trimming took 5 bases from V and 4 from J, leaving 13 bases between them. Germline lookup yields CDR1 MNHEY and CDR2 SVGEGT. The chain's CDR3 is CASSTDSPADTQYF. The CDR3 coding sequence is TGTGCCAGCAGTACCGACTCCCCGGCAGATACGCAGTATTTT.

The CDR3 DNA reads as TGTGCCAGCAGCCAAGGAGCGGGAGGCTCTGTGGCGCAGTATTTT. It is translated as CASSQGAGGSVAQYF. The chain is built from TRBV3-1 (or the pseudogene TRBV3-2) and TRBJ2-3, with TRBD2 matching 9 bases. V was clipped by 1 base and J by 10 bases; unmatched bases: 9. This CDR3 has 15 residues. Germline CDR1 is LGHDT and CDR2 is YNNKEL (reference sequence).

The V call is TRBV7-2, the J call TRBJ1-4; D might be TRBD1 (5 bases). Per the germline V gene, CDR1 is SGHTA and CDR2 is FQGNSA. Trimming shortened V by 1 base and J by 3 bases, and 6 bases separated the two germline ends. This CDR3 has 14 amino acids. The CDR3 bases are TGTGCCAGCAGCTTAGGGGGGGCTAATGAAAAACTGTTTTTT. Its translation: CASSLGGANEKLFF.

The V and J genes are TRBV28 and TRBJ2-7; unclear D gene. The germline V gene encodes CDR1 MDHEN and CDR2 SYDVKM. Trimming left V 7 bases short and J 4 bases short, with 8 bases between. CDR3 length equals 11 residues. DNA for the CDR3: TGTGCCAGCACCCTCGGGTACGAGCAGTACTTC. Translation: CASTLGYEQYF.

This clone was detected only once. The chain joins TRBV30 to TRBJ1-1; TRBD1 aligns across 7 bases. The CDR3 spans 11 residues. V shed 3 bases, J shed 10 bases, and the junction held 5 bases outside the gene matches. The germline V gene encodes CDR1 GTSNPN and CDR2 SVGIG (reference sequence). Written as DNA, the CDR3 is TGTGCCTGGAGCGGCCAGGGGGGAGCTTTCTTT. Translation gives CAWSGQGGAFF.

About this clone itself: Distinct nucleotide sequences in the sample also encode this CDR3. The CDR3 nucleotides read TGTGCCAGCAGCTTGAGTCCCGGGGTTAACTATGGCTACACCTTC. This encodes CASSLSPGVNYGYTF. The gene calls are TRBV5-5 and TRBJ1-2; no reliable D call. Germline assignment: CDR1 SGHKS and CDR2 YYEKEE (reference sequence). The CDR3 runs to 15 residues. Trimming removed 1 base at V and 1 base at J, with 11 bases between.

The J gene is TRBJ1-5, the V gene TRBV28, with 7 nucleotides matching TRBD1. The CDR3 is made up of 17 amino acids. Germline CDR1 is MDHEN and CDR2 is SYDVKM. Trimming at V came to 6 bases and at J to 1 base, leaving 12 bases not matched to a gene. CDR3 loop: CASSPPPGQKSNQPQHF. DNA for the CDR3: TGTGCCAGCAGCCCACCGCCGGGACAGAAGAGCAATCAGCCCCAGCATTTT.

The J gene is TRBJ1-5, the V gene TRBV6-5; D is ambiguous. Trimming cost V 6 bases and J 5 bases, with 14 bases left between them. The CDR3 loop spans 14 amino acids. CDR1 is MNHEY, CDR2 SVGAGI, per germline. In DNA form, the CDR3 reads TGTGCCAGCAGGGAGGGAGGGTCCTATCAGCCCCAGCATTTT. Protein product: CASREGGSYQPQHF.